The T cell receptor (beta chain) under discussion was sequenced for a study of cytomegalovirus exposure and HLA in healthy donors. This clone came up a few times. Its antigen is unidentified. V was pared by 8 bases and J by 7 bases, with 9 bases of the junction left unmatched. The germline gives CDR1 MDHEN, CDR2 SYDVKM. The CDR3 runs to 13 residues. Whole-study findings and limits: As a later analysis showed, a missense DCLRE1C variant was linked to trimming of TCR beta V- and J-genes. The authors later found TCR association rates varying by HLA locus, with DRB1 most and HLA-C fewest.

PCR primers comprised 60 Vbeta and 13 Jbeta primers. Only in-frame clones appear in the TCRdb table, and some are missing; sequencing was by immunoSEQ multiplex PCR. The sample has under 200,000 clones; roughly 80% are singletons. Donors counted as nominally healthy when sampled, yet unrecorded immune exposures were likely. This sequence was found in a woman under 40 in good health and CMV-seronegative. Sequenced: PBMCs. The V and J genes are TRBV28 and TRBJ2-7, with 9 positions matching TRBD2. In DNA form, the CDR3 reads TGTGCCAGCCAAGGACTAGCGCACTGGGAGCAGTACTTC. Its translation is CASQGLAHWEQYF.